What follows is one T cell receptor beta chain and its context. Its matching antigen is unknown. The sample comes from a study of CD8+CD57+ T cells in acquired aplastic anemia. Sequenced patients had shown CD8+CD57+ cell expansion by flow cytometry. The use of genomic DNA as template underpinned the TCR beta VDJ and CDR3 profiling. TCRdb re-analysed the reads in MiXCR, keeping a single row per CDR3 protein. The table has fewer than 250,000 distinct CDR3 sequences, more than 45% seen once; the top ten hold 7.8%. Whole-study findings and limits: In CD8+ cells, Simpson's diversity showed no significant difference between patients and controls.

The clonotype was recovered from a human donor with aplastic anemia. Sequenced: sorted CD4+, CD8+, or CD8+CD57+ T cells (not recorded which) from PBMCs.

CDR3 region: CSVAGDRGNVLTF. CDR3 bases: TGCAGCGTTGCTGGGGACAGGGGCAACGTCCTGACTTTC. V gene TRBV29-1 combines with J gene TRBJ2-6; TRBD1 agrees at 10 bases. Germline trimming cut 4 bases from V and 9 bases from J; bases unmatched to any gene: 3. The CDR3 runs 13 residues. CDR1 and CDR2 from the germline V gene are SQVTM and ANQGSEA.